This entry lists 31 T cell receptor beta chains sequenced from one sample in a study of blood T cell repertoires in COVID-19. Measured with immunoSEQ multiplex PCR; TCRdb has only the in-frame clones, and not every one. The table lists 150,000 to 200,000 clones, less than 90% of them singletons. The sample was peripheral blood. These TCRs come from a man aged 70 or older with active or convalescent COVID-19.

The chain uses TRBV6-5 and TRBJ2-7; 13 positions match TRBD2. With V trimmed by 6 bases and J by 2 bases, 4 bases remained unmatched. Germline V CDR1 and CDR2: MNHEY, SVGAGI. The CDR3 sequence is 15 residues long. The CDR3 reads CASRSLAGGTYEQYF. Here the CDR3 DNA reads TGTGCCAGCAGATCACTAGCGGGAGGGACCTACGAGCAGTACTTC.

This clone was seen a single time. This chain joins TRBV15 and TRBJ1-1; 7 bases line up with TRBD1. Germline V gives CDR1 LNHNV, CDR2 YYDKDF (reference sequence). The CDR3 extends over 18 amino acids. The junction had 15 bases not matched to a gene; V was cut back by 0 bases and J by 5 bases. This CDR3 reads CATSRDIRGVWTKTEAFF. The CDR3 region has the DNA TGTGCCACCAGCAGAGATATCAGGGGGGTTTGGACGAAAACTGAAGCTTTCTTT.

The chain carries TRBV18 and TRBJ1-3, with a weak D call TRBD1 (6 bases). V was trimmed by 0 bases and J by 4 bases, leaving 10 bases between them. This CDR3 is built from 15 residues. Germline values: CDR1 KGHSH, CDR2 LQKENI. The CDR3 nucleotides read TGTGCCAGCTCACCACCGCGGGGGGCAGGAAACACCATATATTTT. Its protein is CASSPPRGAGNTIYF.

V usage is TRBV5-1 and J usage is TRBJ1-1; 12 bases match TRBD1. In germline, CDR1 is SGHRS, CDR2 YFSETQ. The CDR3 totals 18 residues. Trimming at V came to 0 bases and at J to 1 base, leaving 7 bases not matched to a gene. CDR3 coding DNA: TGCGCCAGCAGCTTGGATCCGGGACAGGGGGCTCGGAACACTGAAGCTTTCTTT. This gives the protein CASSLDPGQGARNTEAFF.

As DNA, the CDR3 is TGTGCCAGCAGTCCCTCTCAGGGGCCCCTAGAGACCCAGTACTTC. It specifies CASSPSQGPLETQYF. The V gene is TRBV6-4, the J gene TRBJ2-5; D may be TRBD1 (6 bases). The V gene's germline CDR1 is MRHNA and CDR2 SNTAGT. V was clipped by 5 bases and J by 4 bases, with 17 bases between them. The length of the CDR3 is 15 residues.

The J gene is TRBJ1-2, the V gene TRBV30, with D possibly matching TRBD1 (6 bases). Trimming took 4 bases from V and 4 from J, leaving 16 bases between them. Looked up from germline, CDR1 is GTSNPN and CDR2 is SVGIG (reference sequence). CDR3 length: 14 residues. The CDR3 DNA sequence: TGTGCCTGGAAAAGGGGGAGTAGTAGCTATGGCTACACCTTC. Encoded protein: CAWKRGSSSYGYTF.

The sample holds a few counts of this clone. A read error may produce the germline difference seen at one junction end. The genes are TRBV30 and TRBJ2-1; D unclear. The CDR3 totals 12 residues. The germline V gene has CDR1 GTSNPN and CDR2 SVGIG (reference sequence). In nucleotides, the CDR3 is TGTGCCTGGGGATCCTTGAGCCCCCACCAGGTCTTC. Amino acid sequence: CAWGSLSPHQVF.

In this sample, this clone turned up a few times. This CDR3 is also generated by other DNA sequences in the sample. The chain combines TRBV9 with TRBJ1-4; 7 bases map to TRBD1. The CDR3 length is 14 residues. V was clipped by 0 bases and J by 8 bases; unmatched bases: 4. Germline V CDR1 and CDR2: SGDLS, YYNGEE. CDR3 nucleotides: TGTGCCAGCAGCGTAGGACAGGGTGGGGAAAAACTGTTTTTT. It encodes CASSVGQGGEKLFF. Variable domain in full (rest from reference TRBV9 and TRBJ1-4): DSGVTQTPKHLITATGQRVTLRCSPRSGDLSVYWYQQSLDQGLQFLIQYYNGEERAKGNILERFSAQQFPDLHSELNLSSLELGDSALYFCASSVGQGGEKLFFGSGTQLSVL.

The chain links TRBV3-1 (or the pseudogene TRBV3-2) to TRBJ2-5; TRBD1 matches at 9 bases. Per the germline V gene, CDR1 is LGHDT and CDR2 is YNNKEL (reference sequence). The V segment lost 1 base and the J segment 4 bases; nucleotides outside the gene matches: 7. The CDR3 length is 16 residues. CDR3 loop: CASSQVHNRGPETQYF. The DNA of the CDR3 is TGTGCCAGCAGCCAAGTCCATAACAGGGGGCCAGAGACCCAGTACTTC.

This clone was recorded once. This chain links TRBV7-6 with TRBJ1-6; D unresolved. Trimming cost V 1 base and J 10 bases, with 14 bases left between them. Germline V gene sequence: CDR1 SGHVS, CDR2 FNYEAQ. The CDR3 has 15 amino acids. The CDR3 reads CASSLEGTERSPLHF. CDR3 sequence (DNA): TGTGCCAGCAGCTTAGAGGGCACAGAGCGGTCACCCCTCCACTTT. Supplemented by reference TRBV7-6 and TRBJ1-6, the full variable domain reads GAGVSQSPRYKVTKRGQDVALRCDPISGHVSLYWYRQALGQGPEFLTYFNYEAQQDKSGLPNDRFSAERPEGSISTLTIQRTEQRDSAMYRCASSLEGTERSPLHFGNGTRLTVT.

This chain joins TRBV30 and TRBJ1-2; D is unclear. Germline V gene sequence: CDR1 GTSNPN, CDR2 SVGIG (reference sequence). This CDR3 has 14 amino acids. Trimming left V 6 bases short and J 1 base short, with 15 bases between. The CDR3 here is CACSPVGSNYGYTF. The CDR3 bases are TGTGCCTGTTCTCCTGTGGGGAGTAACTATGGCTACACCTTC.

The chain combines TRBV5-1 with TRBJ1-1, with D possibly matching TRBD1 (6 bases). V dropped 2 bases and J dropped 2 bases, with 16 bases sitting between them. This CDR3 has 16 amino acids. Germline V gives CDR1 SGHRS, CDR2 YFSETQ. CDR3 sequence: CASSFSQQGRNTEAFF. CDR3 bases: TGCGCCAGCAGCTTTTCGCAACAGGGTCGTAACACTGAAGCTTTCTTT. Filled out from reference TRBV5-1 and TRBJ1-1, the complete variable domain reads KAGVTQTPRYLIKTRGQQVTLSCSPISGHRSVSWYQQTPGQGLQFLFEYFSETQRNKGNFPGRFSGRQFSNSRSEMNVSTLELGDSALYLCASSFSQQGRNTEAFFGQGTRLTVV.

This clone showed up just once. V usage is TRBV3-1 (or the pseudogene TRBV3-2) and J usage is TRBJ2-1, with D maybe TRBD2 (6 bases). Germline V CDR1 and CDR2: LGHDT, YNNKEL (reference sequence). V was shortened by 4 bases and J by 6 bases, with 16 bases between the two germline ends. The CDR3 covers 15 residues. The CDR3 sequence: CASSPRDSSGNEQFF. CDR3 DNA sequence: TGTGCCAGCAGCCCCCGGGACTCCTCCGGCAATGAGCAGTTCTTC.

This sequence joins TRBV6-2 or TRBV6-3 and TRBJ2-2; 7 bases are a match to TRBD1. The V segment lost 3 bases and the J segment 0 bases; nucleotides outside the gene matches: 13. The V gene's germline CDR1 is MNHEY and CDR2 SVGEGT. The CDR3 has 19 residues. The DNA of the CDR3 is TGTGCCAGCAGTTATTTGCAGGGACAGAAGTTGTCGAACACCGGGGAGCTGTTTTTT. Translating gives CASSYLQGQKLSNTGELFF.

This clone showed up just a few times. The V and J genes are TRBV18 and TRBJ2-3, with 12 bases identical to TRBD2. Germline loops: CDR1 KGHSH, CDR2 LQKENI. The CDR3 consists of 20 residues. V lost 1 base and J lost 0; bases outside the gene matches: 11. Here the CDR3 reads CASSPRLAGESPLSTDTQYF. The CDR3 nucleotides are TGTGCCAGCTCACCACGACTAGCGGGGGAAAGTCCCCTTAGCACAGATACGCAGTATTTT.

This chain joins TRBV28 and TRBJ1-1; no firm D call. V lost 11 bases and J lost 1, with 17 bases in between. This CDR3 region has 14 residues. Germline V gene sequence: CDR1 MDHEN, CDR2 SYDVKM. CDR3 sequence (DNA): TGTGCCTCTAGGCCCCGGGGAGGGAACACTGAAGCTTTCTTT. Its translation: CASRPRGGNTEAFF.

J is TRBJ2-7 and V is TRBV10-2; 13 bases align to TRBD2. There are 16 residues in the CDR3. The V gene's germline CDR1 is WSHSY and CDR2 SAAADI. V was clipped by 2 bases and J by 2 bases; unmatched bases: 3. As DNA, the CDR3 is TGCGCCAGCAGTGAGAGGGGACTAGCGGGAACCTACGAGCAGTACTTC. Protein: CASSERGLAGTYEQYF.

This chain's CDR3 is CASSSELPGTNLGNEQFF. CDR3 bases: TGTGCCAGCTCATCAGAACTTCCCGGGACTAACCTAGGGAATGAGCAGTTCTTC. The rearrangement links TRBV18 to TRBJ2-1; 7 bases align to TRBD2. The CDR3 covers 18 residues. Trimming cost V 5 bases and J 7 bases; bases outside gene matches: 20. Germline V gene data show CDR1 as KGHSH and CDR2 as LQKENI.

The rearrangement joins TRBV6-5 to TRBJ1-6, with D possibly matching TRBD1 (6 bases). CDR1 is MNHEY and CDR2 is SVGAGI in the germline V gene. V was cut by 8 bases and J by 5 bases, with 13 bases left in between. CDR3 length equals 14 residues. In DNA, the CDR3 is TGTGCCAGCGAGACAGGCATAAATAATTCACCCCTCCACTTT. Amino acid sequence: CASETGINNSPLHF.

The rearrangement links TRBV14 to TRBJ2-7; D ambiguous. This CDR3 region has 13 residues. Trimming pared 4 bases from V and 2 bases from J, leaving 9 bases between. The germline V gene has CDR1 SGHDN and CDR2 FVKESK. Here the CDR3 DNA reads TGTGCCAGCAGCCGTAATCTAGCCTACGAGCAGTACTTC. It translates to CASSRNLAYEQYF.

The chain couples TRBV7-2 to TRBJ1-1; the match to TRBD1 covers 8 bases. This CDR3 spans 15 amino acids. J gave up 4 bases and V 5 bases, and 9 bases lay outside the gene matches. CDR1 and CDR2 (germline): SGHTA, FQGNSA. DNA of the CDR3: TGTGCCAGCAGCAAGACCCAGGGGGCCGGCACTGAAGCTTTCTTT. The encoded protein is CASSKTQGAGTEAFF.

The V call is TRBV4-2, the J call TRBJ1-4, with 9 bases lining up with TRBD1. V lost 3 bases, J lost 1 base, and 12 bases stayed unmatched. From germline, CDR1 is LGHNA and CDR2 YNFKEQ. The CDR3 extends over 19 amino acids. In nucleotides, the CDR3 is TGTGCCAGCAGCCACCTTCCGGGACAGGGAGGGAGAACTAATGAAAAACTGTTTTTT. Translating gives CASSHLPGQGGRTNEKLFF.

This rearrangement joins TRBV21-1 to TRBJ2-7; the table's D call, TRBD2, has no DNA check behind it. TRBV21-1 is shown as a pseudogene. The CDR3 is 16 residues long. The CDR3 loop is CASSKSWLSGSYEQYF. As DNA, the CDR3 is TGTGCCAGCAGCAAAAGTTGGTTGAGCGGCTCCTACGAGCAGTACTTC.

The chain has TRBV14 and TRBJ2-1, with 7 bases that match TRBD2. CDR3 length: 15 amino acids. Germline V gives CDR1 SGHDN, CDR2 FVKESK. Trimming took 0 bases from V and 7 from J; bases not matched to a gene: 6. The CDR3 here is CASSQDQWRGNEQFF. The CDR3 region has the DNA TGTGCCAGCAGCCAAGATCAGTGGCGGGGGAATGAGCAGTTCTTC.

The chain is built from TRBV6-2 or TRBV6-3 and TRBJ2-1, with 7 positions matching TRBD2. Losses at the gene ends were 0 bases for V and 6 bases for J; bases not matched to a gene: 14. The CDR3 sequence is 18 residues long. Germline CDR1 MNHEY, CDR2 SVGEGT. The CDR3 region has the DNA TGTGCCAGCAGTTACTCGAGGGTACTAGCGCCCTGGAGCAATGAGCAGTTCTTC. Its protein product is CASSYSRVLAPWSNEQFF.

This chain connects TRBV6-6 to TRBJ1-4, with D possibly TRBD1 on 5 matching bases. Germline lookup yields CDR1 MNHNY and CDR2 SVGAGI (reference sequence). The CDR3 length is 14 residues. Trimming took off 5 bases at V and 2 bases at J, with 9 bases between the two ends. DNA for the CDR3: TGTGCCAGCAGTCGACAGATTACTAATGAAAAACTGTTTTTT. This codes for CASSRQITNEKLFF.

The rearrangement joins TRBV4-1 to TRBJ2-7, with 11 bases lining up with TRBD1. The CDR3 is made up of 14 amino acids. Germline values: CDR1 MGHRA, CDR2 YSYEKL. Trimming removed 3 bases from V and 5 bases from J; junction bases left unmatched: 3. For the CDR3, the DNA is TGCGCCAGCAGCCAGGGGACAGGGGGGAACGAGCAGTACTTC. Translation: CASSQGTGGNEQYF.

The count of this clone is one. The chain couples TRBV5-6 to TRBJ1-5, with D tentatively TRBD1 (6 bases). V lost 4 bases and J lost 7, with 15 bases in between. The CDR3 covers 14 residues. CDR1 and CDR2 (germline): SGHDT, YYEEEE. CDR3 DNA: TGTGCCAGCAGCCGACGAGGACAGTTACAGCCCCAGCATTTT. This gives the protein CASSRRGQLQPQHF.

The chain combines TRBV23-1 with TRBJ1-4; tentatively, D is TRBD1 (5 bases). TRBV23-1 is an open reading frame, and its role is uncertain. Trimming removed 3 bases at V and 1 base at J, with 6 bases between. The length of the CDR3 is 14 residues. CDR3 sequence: CASSHGQTNEKLFF. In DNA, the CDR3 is TGCGCCAGCAGTCATGGACAAACTAATGAAAAACTGTTTTTT.

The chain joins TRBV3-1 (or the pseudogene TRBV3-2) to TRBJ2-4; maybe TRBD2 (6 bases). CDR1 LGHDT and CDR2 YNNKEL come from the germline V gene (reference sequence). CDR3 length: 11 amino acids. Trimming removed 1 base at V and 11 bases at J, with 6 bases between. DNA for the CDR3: TGTGCCAGCAGCCAAGCTAGCGTTCAGTACTTC. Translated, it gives CASSQASVQYF.

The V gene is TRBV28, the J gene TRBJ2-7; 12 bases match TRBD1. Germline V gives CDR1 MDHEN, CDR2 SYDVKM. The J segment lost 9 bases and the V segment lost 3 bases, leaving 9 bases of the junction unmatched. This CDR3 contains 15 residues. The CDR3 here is CASSFIGTGGGGQYF. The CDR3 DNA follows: TGTGCCAGCAGTTTTATCGGGACAGGGGGCGGCGGGCAGTACTTC. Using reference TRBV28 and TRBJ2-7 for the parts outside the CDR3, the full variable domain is DVKVTQSSRYLVKRTGEKVFLECVQDMDHENMFWYRQDPGLGLRLIYFSYDVKMKEKGDIPEGYSVSREKKERFSLILESASTNQTSMYLCASSFIGTGGGGQYFGPGTRLTVT.